One sample yielded the 28 T cell receptor beta chains listed below, sequenced in a study of blood T cell repertoires in COVID-19. Repertoires were generated with immunoSEQ multiplex PCR, while TCRdb's copy carries only in-frame clones and drops some. The table has some 120,000 clones, 90% to 95% seen once. The sequenced sample consisted of peripheral blood. The receptors were sampled from a man between 45 and 60 years old with COVID-19, enrolled during active disease.

V gene TRBV5-6 combines with J gene TRBJ1-5; D is undetermined. The CDR3 is 15 residues long. V was clipped by 0 bases and J by 0 bases, with 7 bases between them. Germline lookup yields CDR1 SGHDT and CDR2 YYEEEE. CDR3 sequence (DNA): TGTGCCAGCAGCTTGGGGCAGTATAGCAATCAGCCCCAGCATTTT. The encoded protein is CASSLGQYSNQPQHF.

This sequence joins TRBV5-1 and TRBJ2-7; TRBD2 aligns across 11 bases. CDR3 length: 14 residues. CDR1 is SGHRS, CDR2 YFSETQ, per germline. The junction had 6 bases not matched to a gene; V was cut back by 6 bases and J by 4 bases. CDR3 sequence reads: CASNPGLAAYEQYF. CDR3 DNA: TGCGCCAGCAACCCGGGACTAGCGGCGTACGAGCAGTACTTC.

V usage is TRBV9 and J usage is TRBJ1-2; 8 bases are shared with TRBD1. The CDR3 has 15 amino acids. Trimming removed 0 bases from V and 4 bases from J; junction bases left unmatched: 5. Germline CDR1 is SGDLS and CDR2 is YYNGEE. The CDR3 nucleotides read TGTGCCAGCAGCGTAGCAGGGGGCCGGGGCTATGGCTACACCTTC. Protein product: CASSVAGGRGYGYTF.

The chain couples TRBV6-5 to TRBJ1-2; the D gene is possibly TRBD1 (5 bases). The CDR3 runs to 15 residues. V gave up 4 bases and J gave up 2 bases, with 14 bases separating them. Germline CDR1 MNHEY, CDR2 SVGAGI. For the CDR3, the DNA is TGTGCCAGCAGTTCTCTCTCAGACAGAAACTATGGCTACACCTTC. Protein product: CASSSLSDRNYGYTF.

The J gene is TRBJ1-2, the V gene TRBV4-2; TRBD1 matches 7 bases. The CDR3 has 15 amino acids. After removal of 1 base from V and 8 bases from J, the junction contained 10 bases not matched to a gene. The V gene's germline CDR1 is LGHNA and CDR2 YNFKEQ. The CDR3 protein is CASSQVQSGGSGYTF. DNA of the CDR3: TGTGCCAGCAGCCAAGTTCAATCAGGGGGTAGCGGCTACACCTTC.

The chain employs TRBV5-1 and TRBJ2-1; maybe TRBD2 (5 bases). Germline CDR1 SGHRS, CDR2 YFSETQ. The CDR3 length is 15 residues. Between the trimmed V and J ends, which lost 5 bases and 1 base, there was a span of 13 bases. The CDR3 sequence is CASRGADPSYNEQFF. As DNA, the CDR3 is TGCGCCAGCAGAGGAGCGGACCCTTCCTACAATGAGCAGTTCTTC. Variable domain in full (rest from reference TRBV5-1 and TRBJ2-1): KAGVTQTPRYLIKTRGQQVTLSCSPISGHRSVSWYQQTPGQGLQFLFEYFSETQRNKGNFPGRFSGRQFSNSRSEMNVSTLELGDSALYLCASRGADPSYNEQFFGPGTRLTVL.

This clone was seen once. This CDR3 is CASSLGGRGTGELFF. DNA for the CDR3: TGTGCCAGCAGCTTGGGGGGGAGAGGTACCGGGGAGCTGTTTTTT. V usage is TRBV11-2 and J usage is TRBJ2-2, with 7 bases lining up with TRBD2. With V trimmed by 3 bases and J by 5 bases, 6 bases remained unmatched. The CDR3 totals 15 residues. CDR1 is SGHAT and CDR2 is FQNNGV in the germline V gene.

The chain combines TRBV3-1 (or the pseudogene TRBV3-2) with TRBJ2-7, with D possibly TRBD2 on 5 matching bases. V dropped 0 bases and J dropped 6 bases, with 9 bases sitting between them. The CDR3 extends over 13 amino acids. Per the germline V gene, CDR1 is LGHDT and CDR2 is YNNKEL (reference sequence). The CDR3 DNA follows: TGTGCCAGCAGCCAAGATCGGGGTAGCGAGCAGTACGTC. Translated, it gives CASSQDRGSEQYV.

The chain combines TRBV11-3 with TRBJ2-5; 8 nucleotides agree with TRBD2. The CDR3 is made up of 13 amino acids. The V segment lost 3 bases and the J segment 5 bases; nucleotides outside the gene matches: 2. The germline gives CDR1 SGHNT, CDR2 YENEEA. The CDR3 loop reads CASSLTSEETQYF. The CDR3 DNA is TGTGCCAGCAGCTTGACTAGCGAGGAGACCCAGTACTTC. Drawing the rest from reference TRBV11-3 and TRBJ2-5, the complete variable domain is EAGVVQSPRYKIIEKKQPVAFWCNPISGHNTLYWYLQNLGQGPELLIRYENEEAVDDSQLPKDRFSAERLKGVDSTLKIQPAELGDSAVYLCASSLTSEETQYFGPGTRLLVL.

The CDR3 DNA follows: TGTGCCAGCAGTTTACGTCCCACGGGGACCCAGTACTTC. Translating gives CASSLRPTGTQYF. The chain carries TRBV28 and TRBJ2-5; D ambiguous. The CDR3 totals 13 residues. The ends were cut back, 2 bases at V and 7 bases at J, with 11 bases in the middle. Germline CDR1 reads MDHEN; CDR2 reads SYDVKM. Filled out from reference TRBV28 and TRBJ2-5, the complete variable domain reads DVKVTQSSRYLVKRTGEKVFLECVQDMDHENMFWYRQDPGLGLRLIYFSYDVKMKEKGDIPEGYSVSREKKERFSLILESASTNQTSMYLCASSLRPTGTQYFGPGTRLLVL.

The chain is built from TRBV6-5 and TRBJ1-2; 9 bases are a match to TRBD1. CDR1 and CDR2 from the germline V gene are MNHEY and SVGAGI. This CDR3 contains 14 residues. V trimming: 6 bases; J trimming: 7 bases; junction bases outside the gene matches: 9. CDR3 DNA: TGTGCCAGCAGCCGGGTTACAGGGGGCGTTGGCTACACCTTC. It translates to CASSRVTGGVGYTF.

The chain recombines TRBV28 with TRBJ2-2; 8 bases match TRBD1. The germline V gene encodes CDR1 MDHEN and CDR2 SYDVKM. V shed 3 bases, J shed 2 bases, and the junction held 5 bases outside the gene matches. The CDR3 contains 16 residues. CDR3 nucleotide sequence: TGTGCCAGCAGTTTGGTCAGGGGGCTAAACACCGGGGAGCTGTTTTTT. Amino acid sequence: CASSLVRGLNTGELFF.

The chain combines TRBV18 with TRBJ1-4; D ambiguous. Germline-derived CDR1 and CDR2 are KGHSH and LQKENI. The ends were cut back, 6 bases at V and 1 base at J, with 9 bases in the middle. The CDR3 runs to 14 residues. The chain's CDR3 is CASSQFETNEKLFF. The CDR3 DNA reads TGTGCCAGCTCTCAGTTCGAAACTAATGAAAAACTGTTTTTT.

Only one count was recorded for this clone. The chain employs TRBV30 and TRBJ1-1; 8 nucleotides align to TRBD1. The V segment lost 4 bases and the J segment 0 bases; nucleotides outside the gene matches: 10. The CDR3 is 16 amino acids. Germline assignment: CDR1 GTSNPN and CDR2 SVGIG (reference sequence). CDR3 nucleotide sequence: TGTGCCTGGATGAACCTCGGACAGGGACTGAACACTGAAGCTTTCTTT. Residues: CAWMNLGQGLNTEAFF.

The V gene is TRBV4-3, the J gene TRBJ2-3; D possibly corresponds to TRBD1 (6 bases). Trimming shortened V by 1 base and J by 4 bases, and 12 bases separated the two germline ends. Germline-derived CDR1 and CDR2 are LGHNA and YSLEER. The CDR3 spans 15 residues. In DNA form, the CDR3 reads TGCGCCAGCAGCCAAGTGGGTACAGGGTCAGATACGCAGTATTTT. This translates into CASSQVGTGSDTQYF.

This chain links TRBV14 with TRBJ2-7, with D possibly being TRBD2 (5 bases). V lost 0 bases to trimming and J lost 0 bases, with 6 bases between them. This CDR3 has 14 amino acids. Germline V CDR1 and CDR2: SGHDN, FVKESK. The CDR3 DNA reads as TGTGCCAGCAGCCAAGATGGGAGCTCCTACGAGCAGTACGTC. Translating gives CASSQDGSSYEQYV.

V gene TRBV7-9 combines with J gene TRBJ1-2; possible D gene TRBD1, 5 bases. Germline V lookup: CDR1 SEHNR, CDR2 FQNEAQ (reference sequence). This CDR3 spans 14 amino acids. V gave up 2 bases and J gave up 5 bases, with 12 bases separating them. The CDR3 DNA reads as TGTGCCAGCAGCTTACAGGGTCGGTTTTATGGCTACACCTTC. Its translation: CASSLQGRFYGYTF.

This chain uses TRBV9 with TRBJ2-7, with TRBD2 matching over 10 bases. This CDR3 has 15 residues. J was trimmed by 2 bases and V by 0 bases; bases with no gene match: 2. CDR1 and CDR2 (germline): SGDLS, YYNGEE. CDR3 coding DNA: TGTGCCAGCAGCGTAGAAGCGGGAGGGCCCTACGAGCAGTACTTC. Protein product: CASSVEAGGPYEQYF.

V and J are TRBV7-8 and TRBJ2-3; D perhaps matches TRBD2 (5 bases). The germline gives CDR1 SGHVS, CDR2 FQNEAQ. The ends were cut back, 1 base at V and 0 bases at J, with 11 bases in the middle. This CDR3 spans 16 amino acids. The CDR3 nucleotides are TGTGCCAGCAGCTTAGAGGGAGAGAGAAGCACAGATACGCAGTATTTT. Its protein is CASSLEGERSTDTQYF.

This rearrangement joins TRBV3-1 (or the pseudogene TRBV3-2) to TRBJ2-5; a possible D gene is TRBD1 (5 bases). The CDR3 runs 18 residues. Germline values: CDR1 LGHDT, CDR2 YNNKEL (reference sequence). Trimming cost V 0 bases and J 2 bases, with 19 bases left between them. CDR3 DNA sequence: TGTGCCAGCAGCCAAGAGGTATGGACACGTAACGGACAAGAGACCCAGTACTTC. It specifies CASSQEVWTRNGQETQYF.

This chain uses TRBV6-5 with TRBJ2-7, with TRBD1 identical over 10 bases. CDR3 size: 14 residues. Per germline, CDR1 MNHEY and CDR2 SVGAGI. Trimming removed 8 bases from V and 3 bases from J; junction bases left unmatched: 7. The CDR3 DNA reads as TGTGCCAGCGGTCGGGACAGGGGCGTCTACGAGCAGTACTTC. It yields the protein CASGRDRGVYEQYF.

J is TRBJ2-3 and V is TRBV4-2; 8 bases map to TRBD2. The CDR3 is made up of 15 amino acids. Germline V lookup: CDR1 LGHNA, CDR2 YNFKEQ. Trimming took 2 bases from V and 13 from J; bases not matched to a gene: 14. CDR3 amino acids: CASSQKAWASGWEYF. Written as DNA, the CDR3 is TGTGCCAGCAGCCAAAAAGCATGGGCTAGCGGGTGGGAGTATTTT.

The V gene is TRBV28, the J gene TRBJ2-1; 8 bases match TRBD2. Germline V CDR1 and CDR2: MDHEN, SYDVKM. This CDR3 has 15 residues. V lost 6 bases to trimming and J lost 5 bases; unmatched junction nucleotides: 9. CDR3 sequence reads: CASSLAGGVHNEQFF. As DNA, the CDR3 is TGTGCCAGCAGCTTGGCGGGGGGAGTCCACAATGAGCAGTTCTTC.

The rearrangement joins TRBV6-5 to TRBJ1-2, with TRBD1 matching over 10 bases. The CDR3 covers 14 residues. Per the germline V gene, CDR1 is MNHEY and CDR2 is SVGAGI. After removal of 10 bases from V and 6 bases from J, the junction contained 11 bases not matched to a gene. In nucleotides, the CDR3 is TGTGCCACCCTACCAGACAGGGGGCGGGATGGCTACACCTTC. Translation: CATLPDRGRDGYTF.

This sequence joins TRBV7-9 and TRBJ2-2; 8 bases agree with TRBD1. This CDR3 region has 15 residues. Germline V gene data show CDR1 as SEHNR and CDR2 as FQNEAQ (reference sequence). V was pared by 0 bases and J by 6 bases, with 3 bases of the junction left unmatched. DNA of the CDR3: TGTGCCAGCAGCTTAGCGACAGGGGTGCCCGGGGAGCTGTTTTTT. Its translation: CASSLATGVPGELFF.

V and J are TRBV30 and TRBJ1-1; perhaps TRBD1 as D (5 bases). The germline V gene has CDR1 GTSNPN and CDR2 SVGIG (reference sequence). V lost 7 bases and J 3 bases, leaving 15 bases between the germline ends. The CDR3 spans 13 residues. Here the CDR3 DNA reads TGTGCCTTGGCGGGACGGGTCGACACTGAAGCTTTCTTT. It specifies CALAGRVDTEAFF.

The chain has TRBV5-6 and TRBJ1-2; 9 positions match TRBD1. V shed 0 bases and J 1 base; nucleotides not matched to a gene: 1. This CDR3 has 15 amino acids. Germline CDR1 is SGHDT and CDR2 is YYEEEE. CDR3 sequence (DNA): TGTGCCAGCAGCTTGGGGGACAGGGATAACTATGGCTACACCTTC. This gives the protein CASSLGDRDNYGYTF.

CDR3 in DNA: TGTGCCAGCAGCTTATCGCCGGCAGATACGCAGTATTTT. It codes for CASSLSPADTQYF. The chain recombines TRBV7-9 with TRBJ2-3; D call uncertain. CDR1 and CDR2 from the germline V gene are SEHNR and FQNEAQ (reference sequence). The CDR3 runs 13 residues. V was shortened by 2 bases and J by 4 bases, with 7 bases between the two germline ends. Full variable domain (outside the CDR3, taken from reference TRBV7-9 and TRBJ2-3): DTGVSQNPRHKITKRGQNVTFRCDPISEHNRLYWYRQTLGQGPEFLTYFQNEAQLEKSRLLSDRFSAERPKGSFSTLEIQRTEQGDSAMYLCASSLSPADTQYFGPGTRLTVL.